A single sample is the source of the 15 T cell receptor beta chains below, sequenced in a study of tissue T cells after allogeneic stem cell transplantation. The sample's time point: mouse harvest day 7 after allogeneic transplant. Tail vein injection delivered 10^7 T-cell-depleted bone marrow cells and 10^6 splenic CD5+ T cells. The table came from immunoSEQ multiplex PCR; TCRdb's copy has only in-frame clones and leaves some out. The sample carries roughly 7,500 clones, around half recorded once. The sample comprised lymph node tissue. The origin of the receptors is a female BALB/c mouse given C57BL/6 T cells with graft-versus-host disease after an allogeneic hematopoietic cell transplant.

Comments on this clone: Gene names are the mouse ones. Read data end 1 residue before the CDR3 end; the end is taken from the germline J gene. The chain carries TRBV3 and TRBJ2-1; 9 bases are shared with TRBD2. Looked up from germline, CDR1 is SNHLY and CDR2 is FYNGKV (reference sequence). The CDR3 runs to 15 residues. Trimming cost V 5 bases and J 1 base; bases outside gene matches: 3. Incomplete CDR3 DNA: TGTGCCAGCAGCCCCGACTGGGGGAACTATGCTGAGCAGTTC. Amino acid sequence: CASSPDWGNYAEQF. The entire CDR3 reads CASSPDWGNYAEQFF.

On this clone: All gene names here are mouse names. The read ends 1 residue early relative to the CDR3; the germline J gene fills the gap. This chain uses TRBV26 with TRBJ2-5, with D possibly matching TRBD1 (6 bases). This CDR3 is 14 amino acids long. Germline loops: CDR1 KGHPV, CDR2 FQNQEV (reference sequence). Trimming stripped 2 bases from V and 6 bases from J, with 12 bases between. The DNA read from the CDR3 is TGTGCCAGCAGTCTGGCCCTCAGGGGTGACACCCAGTAC. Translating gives CASSLALRGDTQY. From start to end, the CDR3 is CASSLALRGDTQYF.

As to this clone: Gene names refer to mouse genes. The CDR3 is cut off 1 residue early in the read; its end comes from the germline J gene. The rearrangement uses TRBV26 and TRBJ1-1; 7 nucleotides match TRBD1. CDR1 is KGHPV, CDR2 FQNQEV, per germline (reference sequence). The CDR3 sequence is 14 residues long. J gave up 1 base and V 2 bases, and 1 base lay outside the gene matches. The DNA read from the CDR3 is TGTGCCAGCAGTCTGCCAGGGGGAAACACAGAAGTCTTC. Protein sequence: CASSLPGGNTEVF. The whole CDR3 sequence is CASSLPGGNTEVFF. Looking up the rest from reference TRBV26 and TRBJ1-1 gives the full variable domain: NSKVIQTPRYLVKGQGQKAKMRCIPEKGHPVVFWYQQNKNNEFKFLINFQNQEVLQQIDMTEKRFSAECPSNSPCSLEIQSSEAGDSALYLCASSLPGGNTEVFFGKGTRLTVV.

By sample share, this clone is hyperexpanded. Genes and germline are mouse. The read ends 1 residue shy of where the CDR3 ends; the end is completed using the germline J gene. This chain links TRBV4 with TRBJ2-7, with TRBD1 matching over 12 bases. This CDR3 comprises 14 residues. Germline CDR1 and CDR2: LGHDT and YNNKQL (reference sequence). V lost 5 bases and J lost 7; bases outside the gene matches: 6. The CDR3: CASSRGTGGWEQYF. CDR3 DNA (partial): TGTGCCAGCAGCCGAGGGACAGGGGGCTGGGAACAGTAC.

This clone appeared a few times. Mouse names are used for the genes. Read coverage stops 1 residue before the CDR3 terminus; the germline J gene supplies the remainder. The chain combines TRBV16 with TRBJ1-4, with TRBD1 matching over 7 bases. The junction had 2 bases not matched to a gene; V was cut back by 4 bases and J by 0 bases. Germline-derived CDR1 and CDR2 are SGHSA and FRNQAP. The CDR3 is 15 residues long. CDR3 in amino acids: CASSYQGVSNERLFF. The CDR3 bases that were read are TGTGCAAGCAGCTATCAGGGGGTTTCCAACGAAAGATTATTT.

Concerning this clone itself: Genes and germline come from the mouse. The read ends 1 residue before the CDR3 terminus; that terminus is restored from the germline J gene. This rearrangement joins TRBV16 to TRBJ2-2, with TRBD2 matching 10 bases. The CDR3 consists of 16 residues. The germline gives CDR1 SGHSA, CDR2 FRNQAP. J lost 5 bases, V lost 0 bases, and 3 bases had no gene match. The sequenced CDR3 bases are TGTGCAAGCAGCTTAGACTGGGGGGGCGCGACCGGGCAGCTCTAC. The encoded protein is CASSLDWGGATGQLY. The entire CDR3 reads CASSLDWGGATGQLYF.

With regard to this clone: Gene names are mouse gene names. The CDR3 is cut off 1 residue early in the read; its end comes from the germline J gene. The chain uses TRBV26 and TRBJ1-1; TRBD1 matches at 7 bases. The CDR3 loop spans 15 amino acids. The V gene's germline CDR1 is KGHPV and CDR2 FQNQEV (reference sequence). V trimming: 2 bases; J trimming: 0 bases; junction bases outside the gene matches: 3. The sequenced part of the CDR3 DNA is TGTGCCAGCAGTCTGAGGGGACAGACAAACACAGAAGTCTTC. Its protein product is CASSLRGQTNTEVF. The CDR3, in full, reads CASSLRGQTNTEVFF.

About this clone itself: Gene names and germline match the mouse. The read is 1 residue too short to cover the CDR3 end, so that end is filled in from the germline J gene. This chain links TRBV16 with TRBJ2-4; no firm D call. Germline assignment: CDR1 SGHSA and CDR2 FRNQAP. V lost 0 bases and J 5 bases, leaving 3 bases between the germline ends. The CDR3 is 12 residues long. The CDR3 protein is CASSLDRNTLYF. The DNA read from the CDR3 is TGTGCAAGCAGCTTAGACAGAAACACCTTGTAC.

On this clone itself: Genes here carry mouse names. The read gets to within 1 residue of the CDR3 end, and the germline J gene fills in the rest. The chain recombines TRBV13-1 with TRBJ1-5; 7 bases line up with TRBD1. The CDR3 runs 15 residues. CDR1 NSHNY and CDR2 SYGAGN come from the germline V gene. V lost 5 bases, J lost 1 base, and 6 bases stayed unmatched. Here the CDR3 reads CASRRQGKNNQAPLF. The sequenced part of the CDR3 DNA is TGTGCCAGCAGGAGACAGGGAAAGAACAACCAGGCTCCGCTT.

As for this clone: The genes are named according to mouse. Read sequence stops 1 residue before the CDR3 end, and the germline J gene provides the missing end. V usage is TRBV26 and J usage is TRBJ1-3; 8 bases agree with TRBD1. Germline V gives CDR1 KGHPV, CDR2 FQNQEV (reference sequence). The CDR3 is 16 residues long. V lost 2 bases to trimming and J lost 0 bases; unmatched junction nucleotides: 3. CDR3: CASSLGQGNSGNTLYF. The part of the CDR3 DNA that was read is TGTGCCAGCAGTCTGGGACAGGGAAATTCTGGAAATACGCTCTAT.

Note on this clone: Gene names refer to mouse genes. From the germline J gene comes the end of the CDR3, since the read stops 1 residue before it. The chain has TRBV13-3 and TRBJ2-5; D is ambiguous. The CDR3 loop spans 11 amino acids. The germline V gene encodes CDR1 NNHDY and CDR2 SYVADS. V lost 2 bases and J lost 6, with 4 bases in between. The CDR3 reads CASSEGDTQYF. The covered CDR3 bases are TGTGCCAGCAGTGAGGGGGACACCCAGTAC.

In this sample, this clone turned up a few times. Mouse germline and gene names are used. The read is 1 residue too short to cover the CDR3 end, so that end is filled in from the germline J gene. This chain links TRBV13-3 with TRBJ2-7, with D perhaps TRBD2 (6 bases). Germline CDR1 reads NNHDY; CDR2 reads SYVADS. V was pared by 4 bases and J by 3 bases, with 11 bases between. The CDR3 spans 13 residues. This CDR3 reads CASSPGLIYEQYF. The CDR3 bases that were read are TGTGCCAGCAGTCCGGGACTTATCTATGAACAGTAC.

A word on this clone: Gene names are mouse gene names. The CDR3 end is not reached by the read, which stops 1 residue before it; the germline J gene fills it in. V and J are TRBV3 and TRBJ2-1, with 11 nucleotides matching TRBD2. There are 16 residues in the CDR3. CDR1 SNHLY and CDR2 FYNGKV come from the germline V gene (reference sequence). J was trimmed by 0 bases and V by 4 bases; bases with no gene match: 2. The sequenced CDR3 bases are TGTGCCAGCAGCTCGGGACTGGGGGTTAACTATGCTGAGCAGTTC. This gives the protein CASSSGLGVNYAEQF. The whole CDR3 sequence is CASSSGLGVNYAEQFF.

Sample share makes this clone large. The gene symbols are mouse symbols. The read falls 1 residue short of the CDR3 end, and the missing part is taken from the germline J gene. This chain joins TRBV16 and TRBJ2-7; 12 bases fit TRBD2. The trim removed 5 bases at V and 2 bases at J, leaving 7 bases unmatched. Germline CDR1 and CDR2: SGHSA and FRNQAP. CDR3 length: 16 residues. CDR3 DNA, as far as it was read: TGTGCAAGCAGCCCTCGACTGGGGGGGCGCGCCTATGAACAGTAC. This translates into CASSPRLGGRAYEQY. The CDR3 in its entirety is CASSPRLGGRAYEQYF.

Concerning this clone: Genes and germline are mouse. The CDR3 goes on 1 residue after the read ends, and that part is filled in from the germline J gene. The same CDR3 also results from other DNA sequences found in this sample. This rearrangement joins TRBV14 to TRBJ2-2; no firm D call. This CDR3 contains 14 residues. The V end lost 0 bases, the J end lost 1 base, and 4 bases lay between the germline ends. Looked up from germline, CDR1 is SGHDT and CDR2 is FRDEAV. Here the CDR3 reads CASSFWGNTGQLYF. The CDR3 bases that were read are TGTGCCAGCAGTTTCTGGGGAAACACCGGGCAGCTCTAC.